This is a list of T cell receptor beta chains from one sample in a study of T cell repertoires in cytomegalovirus infection. TCRdb independently ran MiXCR on the reads; one entry per CDR3 protein. The sample lists about 920,000 distinct CDR3 sequences, less than 35% occurring once. These receptors have no known antigen. Sequencing used cultured CD8+ T cells from PBMCs, obtained from culture after CMV antigen stimulation. The receptor source for this set is a human donor in good health (CMV status not recorded). Some clones in this sample may be carry-over from other donors' samples. Both conserved end residues are part of each CDR3. Fields, in order: D gene, J gene, V gene, clone size, CDR3 protein, CDR3 DNA. D genes are given only for firm matches. Size is stated for part of the rows, as once, few or many counts, or as a class when the clone is expanded.

TRBD1 | TRBJ1-1 | TRBV7-6 | few | CASSLRPGTGLNTEAFF | TGTGCCAGCAGCTTACGTCCCGGGACAGGTTTGAACACTGAAGCTTTCTTT
. | TRBJ1-1 | TRBV28 | . | CASRLREDLNTEAFF | TGTGCCAGCCGTTTAAGGGAGGACTTGAACACTGAAGCTTTCTTT
. | TRBJ1-3 | TRBV12-3/TRBV12-4 | few | CASSQDHRTAIFSGNTIYF | TGTGCCAGCAGCCAGGACCACCGGACAGCAATCTTCTCTGGAAACACCATATATTTT
. | TRBJ2-3 | TRBV7-6 | many | CASSLAGAGDTQYF | TGTGCCAGCAGCTTAGCTGGGGCAGGAGATACGCAGTATTTT
. | TRBJ2-3 | TRBV11-2 | . | CASSFKRVSTDTQYF | TGTGCCAGCAGTTTTAAGCGGGTCAGCACAGATACGCAGTATTTT
. | TRBJ1-6 | TRBV5-3 | once | CASSLGTSGGRRPLHF | TGTGCCAGCAGCTTGGGGACCAGCGGGGGAAGAAGACCCCTCCACTTT
. | TRBJ2-2 | TRBV7-2 | many | CASSLAEDSLGLFF | TGTGCCAGCAGCTTAGCAGAGGACAGCCTGGGGCTGTTTTTT
. | TRBJ1-2 | TRBV25-1 | . | CASSGANRVPYGYTF | TGTGCCAGCAGTGGGGCTAACAGGGTTCCCTATGGCTACACCTTC
TRBD1 | TRBJ1-5 | TRBV7-6 | few | CASSSILGQGQGKPQHF | TGTGCCAGCAGCTCAATTTTAGGACAGGGCCAGGGGAAGCCCCAGCATTTT
. | TRBJ1-2 | TRBV7-3 | . | CASSLRGGDYLNYGYTF | TGTGCCAGCAGCTTAAGGGGGGGTGACTACCTTAACTATGGCTACACCTTC
. | TRBJ1-5 | TRBV2 | . | CASSVEGYSNQPQHF | TGTGCCAGCAGTGTTGAGGGGTATAGCAATCAGCCCCAGCATTTT
. | TRBJ2-3 | TRBV7-9 | . | CASSTKDSSTDTQYF | TGTGCCAGCAGCACAAAGGACAGTAGCACAGATACGCAGTATTTT
TRBD1 | TRBJ2-1 | TRBV7-4 | few | CASSLVIGGEDNEQFF | TGTGCCAGCAGCTTAGTGATAGGGGGCGAAGACAATGAGCAGTTCTTC
. | TRBJ2-1 | TRBV29-1 | . | CSVVKGGGPYNEQFF | TGCAGCGTTGTAAAGGGGGGGGGCCCCTACAATGAGCAGTTCTTC
. | TRBJ2-3 | TRBV7-2 | many | CASSLGMENGQYF | TGTGCCAGCAGCTTAGGGATGGAGAATGGGCAGTATTTT
. | TRBJ1-5 | TRBV4-1 | few | CASSQDWGGGQPQHF | TGCGCCAGCAGCCAAGATTGGGGGGGAGGACAGCCCCAGCATTTT
. | TRBJ2-1 | TRBV27 | . | CASSFGQNNNEQFF | TGTGCCAGCAGTTTCGGACAGAATAACAATGAGCAGTTCTTC
. | TRBJ1-4 | TRBV28 | . | CASSETGNSEKLFF | TGTGCCAGCAGTGAAACAGGGAATTCTGAAAAACTGTTTTTT
. | TRBJ1-2 | TRBV28 | . | CASSLTQGSYYGYTF | TGTGCCAGCAGTTTAACCCAGGGATCCTACTATGGCTACACCTTC
. | TRBJ1-1 | TRBV20-1 | . | CSARSPGPRNTEAFF | TGCAGTGCTAGATCTCCGGGGCCAAGGAACACTGAAGCTTTCTTT
TRBD1 | TRBJ2-1 | TRBV28 | . | CASSLWADRANEQFF | TGTGCCAGCAGTTTATGGGCGGACAGGGCCAATGAGCAGTTCTTC
. | TRBJ2-5 | TRBV7-6 | . | CANSFAFRERSEETQYF | TGTGCCAACAGCTTCGCTTTTCGCGAGCGGTCTGAAGAGACCCAGTACTTC
. | TRBJ2-2 | TRBV6-1 | many | CASSERGGDTGELFF | TGTGCCAGCAGTGAACGGGGCGGCGACACCGGGGAGCTGTTTTTT
. | TRBJ1-2 | TRBV7-9 | . | CASSQGPDTNYGYTF | TGTGCCAGCAGCCAAGGGCCAGATACTAACTATGGCTACACCTTC
TRBD1 | TRBJ1-5 | TRBV28 | . | CASSLFSGGQPQHF | TGTGCCAGCAGTTTATTTTCAGGGGGCCAGCCCCAGCATTTT
. | TRBJ1-1 | TRBV7-9 | . | CASGSGVEAFF | TGTGCCAGCGGCTCAGGGGTTGAAGCTTTCTTT
. | TRBJ2-4 | TRBV19 | . | CASSMWVNIQYF | TGTGCCAGTAGTATGTGGGTGAACATTCAGTACTTC
. | TRBJ2-3 | TRBV6-1 | . | CASFEGGGSTDTQYF | TGTGCCAGTTTTGAAGGGGGGGGAAGCACAGATACGCAGTATTTT
. | TRBJ2-1 | TRBV7-2 | . | CASSSVGGGANNEQFF | TGTGCCAGCAGCTCCGTGGGGGGGGGGGCGAACAATGAGCAGTTCTTC
TRBD1 | TRBJ2-7 | TRBV29-1 | . | CSVDPGQGTYEQYF | TGCAGCGTGGACCCGGGACAGGGGACCTACGAGCAGTACTTC
. | TRBJ2-1 | TRBV7-6 | . | CASSQDGLNEQFF | TGTGCCAGCAGCCAGGACGGGCTCAATGAGCAGTTCTTC
. | TRBJ2-2 | TRBV6-5 | . | CASSDQGLFTGELFF | TGTGCCAGCAGTGACCAGGGTTTGTTCACCGGGGAGCTGTTTTTT
TRBD2 | TRBJ2-2 | TRBV3-1 | few | CASTQHAWDYPTGELFF | TGTGCCAGCACCCAACACGCGTGGGACTACCCCACCGGGGAGCTGTTTTTT
TRBD1 | TRBJ1-2 | TRBV4-2 | . | CASSRVLDRDNYGYTF | TGTGCCAGCAGCCGAGTCCTGGACAGGGATAACTATGGCTACACCTTC